The source of this TCR beta chain is a study of CD8 T cells in ankylosing spondylitis. TCRdb reprocessed the 5' RACE reads via MiXCR and lists one record per CDR3 protein. The sample contains hundreds of thousands of distinct CDR3 sequences, roughly 20% of which appear only once. Study-wide results and caveats: A motif in TCR beta, a set of under ten highly homologous variants, appeared characteristic of ankylosing spondylitis blood.

Germline V gene lookup returns CDR1 SGHRS and CDR2 YFSETQ. The trim removed 3 bases at V and 4 bases at J, leaving 9 bases unmatched. The CDR3 length is 15 residues. This clonotype appeared a few times. The target antigen is unknown. This sequence joins TRBV5-1 and TRBJ2-5; TRBD2 agrees at 7 bases. Source material: blood, either unsorted or a sorted T cell fraction (not recorded which). The TCR comes from a male donor with ankylosing spondylitis or in good health (not recorded which). CDR3 in DNA: TGCGCCAGCAGCTCAACTAGCGCGATAGGAGAGACCCAGTACTTC. As protein: CASSSTSAIGETQYF.